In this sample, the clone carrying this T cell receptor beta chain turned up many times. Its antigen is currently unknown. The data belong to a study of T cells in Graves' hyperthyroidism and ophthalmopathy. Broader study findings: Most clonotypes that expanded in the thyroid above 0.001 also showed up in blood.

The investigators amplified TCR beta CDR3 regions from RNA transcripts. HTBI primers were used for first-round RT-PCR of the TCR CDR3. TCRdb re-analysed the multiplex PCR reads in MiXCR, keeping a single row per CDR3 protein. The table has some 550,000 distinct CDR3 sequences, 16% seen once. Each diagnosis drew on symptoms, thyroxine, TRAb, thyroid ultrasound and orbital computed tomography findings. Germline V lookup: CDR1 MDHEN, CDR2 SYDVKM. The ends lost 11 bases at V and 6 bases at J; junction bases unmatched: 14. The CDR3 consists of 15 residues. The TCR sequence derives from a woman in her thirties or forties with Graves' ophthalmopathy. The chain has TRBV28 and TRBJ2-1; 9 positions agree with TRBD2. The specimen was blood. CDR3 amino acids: CASRGAGGPGNEQFF. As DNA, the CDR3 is TGTGCCTCCCGGGGCGCGGGAGGGCCGGGCAATGAGCAGTTCTTC.